Listed below are T cell receptor beta chains from one sample, sequenced in a study of T cells after yellow fever vaccination. Using its own MiXCR run on the 5' RACE reads, TCRdb lists one record per CDR3 protein. The sample includes 450,000 to 600,000 distinct CDR3 sequences, around 16% seen only once; the top ten take approximately 15%. Here the sequenced sample was PBMCs, taken less than 6 days after the first yellow fever vaccination. The origin of the receptors is a man younger than 35 who received the YFV17D yellow fever vaccine. The CDR3 runs from the conserved cysteine through the conserved F or W. D genes are given only for firm matches. Some rows mark clone size as missing; the rest say once, few, many or name a class of expanded clone.

V gene,D gene,clone size,J gene,CDR3 protein,CDR3 DNA
TRBV18,TRBD1,NA,TRBJ1-2,CASSPRQGLGYGYTF,TGTGCCAGCTCACCTCGACAGGGGCTCGGGTATGGCTACACCTTC
TRBV5-1,NA,NA,TRBJ2-1,CASSYHRETYNEQFF,TGCGCCAGCAGCTACCACAGGGAAACCTACAATGAGCAGTTCTTC
TRBV10-2,TRBD1,NA,TRBJ1-5,CASSGQGHNQPQHF,TGCGCCAGCAGTGGACAGGGCCACAATCAGCCCCAGCATTTT
TRBV4-2,NA,NA,TRBJ2-3,CASSQERAGTDTQYF,TGTGCCAGCAGCCAAGAGAGGGCGGGCACAGATACGCAGTATTTT
TRBV25-1,NA,NA,TRBJ1-1,CASSEYTARDTEAFF,TGTGCCAGCAGTGAATATACTGCGCGAGACACTGAAGCTTTCTTT
TRBV5-5,NA,many,TRBJ1-1,CASSPGPPGGTEAFF,TGTGCCAGCAGCCCTGGCCCTCCGGGTGGCACTGAAGCTTTCTTT
TRBV19,NA,few,TRBJ1-5,CASSTTGRGNQPQHF,TGTGCCAGTAGTACGACGGGGAGAGGCAATCAGCCCCAGCATTTT
TRBV5-6,NA,NA,TRBJ1-2,CASSFGSGGSTF,TGTGCCAGCAGCTTCGGCAGTGGTGGCTCCACCTTC
TRBV7-2,TRBD1,many,TRBJ2-7,CASSLVGTGAYEQYF,TGTGCCAGCAGCTTAGTTGGGACAGGGGCCTACGAGCAGTACTTC
TRBV5-1,NA,NA,TRBJ1-4,CASSLGQKKATNEKLFF,TGCGCCAGCAGCTTGGGACAGAAGAAGGCAACTAATGAAAAACTGTTTTTT
TRBV9,TRBD2,few,TRBJ2-2,CASSVAPGLENTGELFF,TGTGCCAGCAGCGTAGCCCCAGGACTAGAGAACACCGGGGAGCTGTTTTTT
TRBV18,NA,NA,TRBJ2-5,CASSPQLLEGQETQYF,TGTGCCAGCTCACCACAGTTACTGGAAGGCCAAGAGACCCAGTACTTC
TRBV4-1,NA,few,TRBJ2-6,CASSQSTASGANVLTF,TGCGCCAGCAGCCAGTCAACAGCGTCTGGGGCCAACGTCCTGACTTTC
TRBV5-5,TRBD2,NA,TRBJ2-1,CASSPVVAGDNEQFF,TGTGCCAGCAGCCCTGTGGTAGCGGGGGACAATGAGCAGTTCTTC
TRBV12-3/TRBV12-4,NA,many,TRBJ1-2,CASSLASGYGYTF,TGTGCCAGCAGTTTAGCGTCAGGCTATGGCTACACCTTC
TRBV7-9,TRBD2,few,TRBJ2-5,CASSVGPRLAGQETQYF,TGTGCCAGCAGCGTAGGGCCCCGGCTAGCGGGACAAGAGACCCAGTACTTC
TRBV12-3/TRBV12-4,NA,NA,TRBJ2-1,CASSSDNNEQFF,TGTGCCAGCAGTTCCGACAACAATGAGCAGTTCTTC
TRBV29-1,NA,NA,TRBJ2-3,CSGRALEDTQYF,TGCAGCGGAAGGGCCCTAGAGGATACGCAGTATTTT
TRBV7-2,NA,many,TRBJ2-2,CASSLHGGANTGELFF,TGTGCCAGCAGCTTACATGGGGGGGCCAACACCGGGGAGCTGTTTTTT
TRBV28,NA,few,TRBJ1-2,CASKSLGLMGDTF,TGTGCCAGCAAATCTTTAGGACTGATGGGCGACACCTTC
TRBV4-3,TRBD1,NA,TRBJ1-1,CASSQEGGDRENTEAFF,TGCGCCAGCAGCCAAGAAGGCGGGGACAGGGAGAACACTGAAGCTTTCTTT
TRBV7-8,NA,NA,TRBJ2-7,CASSSLVAGFYEQYF,TGTGCCAGCAGCTCCTTAGTTGCAGGGTTCTACGAGCAGTACTTC
TRBV9,NA,few,TRBJ1-3,CASSAGLLGTIYF,TGTGCCAGCAGCGCAGGGCTTCTGGGAACCATATATTTT
TRBV5-1,NA,NA,TRBJ2-5,CASSLGWESGETQYF,TGCGCCAGCAGCTTGGGATGGGAGTCGGGGGAGACCCAGTACTTC
TRBV5-1,NA,NA,TRBJ2-3,CASSRNLVRTDTQYF,TGCGCCAGCAGCCGCAACTTGGTCCGCACAGATACGCAGTATTTT
TRBV5-1,TRBD2,NA,TRBJ2-7,CASSFLTSGSYEQYF,TGCGCCAGCAGCTTTCTCACTAGCGGCTCCTACGAGCAGTACTTC
TRBV6-2/TRBV6-3,NA,few,TRBJ1-1,CASSDRERREAFF,TGTGCCAGCAGCGACCGGGAACGCAGGGAAGCTTTCTTT
TRBV28,NA,NA,TRBJ2-4,CASSLGLGIQYF,TGTGCCAGCAGTTTGGGTCTAGGCATTCAGTACTTC
TRBV15,NA,few,TRBJ2-2,CATSMKNTGELFF,TGTGCCACCAGCATGAAGAACACCGGGGAGCTGTTTTTT
TRBV4-2,TRBD2,few,TRBJ2-1,CASSQAHAGGINEQFF,TGTGCCAGCAGCCAAGCCCATGCGGGGGGAATAAATGAGCAGTTCTTC
TRBV11-1,NA,NA,TRBJ2-1,CASSSGQSYRQFF,TGTGCCAGCAGCTCCGGACAGTCCTACCGGCAGTTCTTC
TRBV6-1,NA,NA,TRBJ1-4,CATRPGANEKLFF,TGTGCCACGAGACCGGGGGCTAATGAAAAACTGTTTTTT